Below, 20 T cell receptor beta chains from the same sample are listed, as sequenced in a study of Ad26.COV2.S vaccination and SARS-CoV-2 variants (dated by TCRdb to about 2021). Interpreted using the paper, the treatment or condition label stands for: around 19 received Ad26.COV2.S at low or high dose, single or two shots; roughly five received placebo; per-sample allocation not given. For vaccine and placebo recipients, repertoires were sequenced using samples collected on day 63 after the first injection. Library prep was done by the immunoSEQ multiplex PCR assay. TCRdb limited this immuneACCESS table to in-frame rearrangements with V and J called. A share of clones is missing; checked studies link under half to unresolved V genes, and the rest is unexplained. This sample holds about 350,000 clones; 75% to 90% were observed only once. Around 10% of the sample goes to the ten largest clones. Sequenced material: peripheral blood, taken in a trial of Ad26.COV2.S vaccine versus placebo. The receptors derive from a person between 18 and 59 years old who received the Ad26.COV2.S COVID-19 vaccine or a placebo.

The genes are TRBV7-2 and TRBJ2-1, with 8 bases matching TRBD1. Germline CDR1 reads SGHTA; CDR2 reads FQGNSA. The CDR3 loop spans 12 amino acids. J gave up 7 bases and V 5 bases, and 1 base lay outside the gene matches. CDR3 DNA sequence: TGTGCCAGCAGCACAGGGGGTAATGAGCAGTTCTTC. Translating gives CASSTGGNEQFF. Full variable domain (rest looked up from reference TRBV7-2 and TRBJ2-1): GAGVSQSPSNKVTEKGKDVELRCDPISGHTALYWYRQSLGQGLEFLIYFQGNSAPDKSGLPSDRFSAERTGGSVSTLTIQRTQQEDSAVYLCASSTGGNEQFFGPGTRLTVL.

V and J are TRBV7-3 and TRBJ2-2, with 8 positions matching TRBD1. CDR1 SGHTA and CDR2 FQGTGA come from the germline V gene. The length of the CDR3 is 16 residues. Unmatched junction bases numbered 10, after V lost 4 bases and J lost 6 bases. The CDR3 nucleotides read TGTGCCAGCAGCTCGGCAGGGGGCGCTGGGTCCGGGGAGCTGTTTTTT. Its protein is CASSSAGGAGSGELFF.

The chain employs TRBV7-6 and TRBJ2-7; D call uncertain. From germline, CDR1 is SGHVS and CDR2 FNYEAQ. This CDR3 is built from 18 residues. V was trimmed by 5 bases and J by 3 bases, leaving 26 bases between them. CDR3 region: CASSTRTLTSDPGYEQYF. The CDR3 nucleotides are TGTGCCAGCAGCACGAGGACCTTAACTTCCGACCCCGGCTACGAGCAGTACTTC. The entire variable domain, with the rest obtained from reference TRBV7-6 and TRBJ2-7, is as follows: GAGVSQSPRYKVTKRGQDVALRCDPISGHVSLYWYRQALGQGPEFLTYFNYEAQQDKSGLPNDRFSAERPEGSISTLTIQRTEQRDSAMYRCASSTRTLTSDPGYEQYFGPGTRLTVT.

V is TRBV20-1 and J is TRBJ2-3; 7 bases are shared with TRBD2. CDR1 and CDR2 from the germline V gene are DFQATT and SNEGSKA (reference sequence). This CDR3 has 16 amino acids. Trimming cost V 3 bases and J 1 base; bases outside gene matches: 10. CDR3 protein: CSASGRDHSGTDTQYF. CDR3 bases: TGCAGTGCTAGTGGGAGGGATCACTCGGGCACAGATACGCAGTATTTT.

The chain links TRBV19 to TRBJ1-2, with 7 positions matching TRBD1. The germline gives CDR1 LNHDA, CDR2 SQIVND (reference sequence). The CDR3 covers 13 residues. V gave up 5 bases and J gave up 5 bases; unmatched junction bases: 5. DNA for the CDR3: TGTGCCAGTAGTGAAGACAGGGTGTATGGCTACACCTTC. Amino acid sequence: CASSEDRVYGYTF. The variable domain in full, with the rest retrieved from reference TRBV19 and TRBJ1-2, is DGGITQSPKYLFRKEGQNVTLSCEQNLNHDAMYWYRQDPGQGLRLIYYSQIVNDFQKGDIAEGYSVSREKKESFPLTVTSAQKNPTAFYLCASSEDRVYGYTFGSGTRLTVV.

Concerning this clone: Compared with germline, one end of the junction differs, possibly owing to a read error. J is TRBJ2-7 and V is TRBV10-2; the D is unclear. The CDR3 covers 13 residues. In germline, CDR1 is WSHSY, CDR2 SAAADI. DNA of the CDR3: TGCGCCAGCAATGAGAGGTTGTCCTACGAGCAGTACTTC. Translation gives CASNERLSYEQYF.

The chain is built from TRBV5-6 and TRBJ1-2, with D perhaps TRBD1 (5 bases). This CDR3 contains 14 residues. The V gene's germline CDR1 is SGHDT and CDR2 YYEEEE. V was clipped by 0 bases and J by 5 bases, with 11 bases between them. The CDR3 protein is CASSLEGTVYGYTF. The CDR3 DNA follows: TGTGCCAGCAGCTTGGAAGGGACCGTTTATGGCTACACCTTC.

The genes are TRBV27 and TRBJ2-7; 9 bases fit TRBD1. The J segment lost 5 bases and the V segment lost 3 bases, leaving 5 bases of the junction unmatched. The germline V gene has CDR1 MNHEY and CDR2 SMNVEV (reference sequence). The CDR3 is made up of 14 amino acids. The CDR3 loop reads CASSFIQGAHEQYF. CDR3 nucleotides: TGTGCCAGCAGTTTTATACAGGGGGCCCACGAGCAGTACTTC.

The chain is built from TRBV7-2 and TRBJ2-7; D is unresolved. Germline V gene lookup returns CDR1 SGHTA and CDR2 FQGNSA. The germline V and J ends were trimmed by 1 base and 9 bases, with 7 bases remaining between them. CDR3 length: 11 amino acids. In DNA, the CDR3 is TGTGCCAGCAGCTTAGAATACCTGCAGTACTTC. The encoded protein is CASSLEYLQYF.

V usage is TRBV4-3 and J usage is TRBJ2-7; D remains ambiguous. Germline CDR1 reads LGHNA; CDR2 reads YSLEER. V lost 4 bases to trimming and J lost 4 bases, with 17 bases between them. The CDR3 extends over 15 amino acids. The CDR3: CASSRLWAGEYEQYF. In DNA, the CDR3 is TGCGCCAGCAGCCGCCTTTGGGCCGGCGAGTACGAGCAGTACTTC.

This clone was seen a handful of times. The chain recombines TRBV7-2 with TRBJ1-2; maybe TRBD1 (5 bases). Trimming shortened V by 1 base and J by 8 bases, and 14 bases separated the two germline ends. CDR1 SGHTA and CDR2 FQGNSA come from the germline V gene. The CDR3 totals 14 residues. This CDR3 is CASSLGAQGGGYTF. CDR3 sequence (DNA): TGTGCCAGCAGCTTAGGGGCCCAGGGAGGCGGCTACACCTTC.

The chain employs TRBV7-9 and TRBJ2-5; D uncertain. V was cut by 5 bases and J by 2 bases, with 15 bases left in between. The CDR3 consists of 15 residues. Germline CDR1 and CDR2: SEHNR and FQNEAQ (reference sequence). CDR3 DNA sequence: TGTGCCAGCAGCCCCCCCGTCGTTGGACAAGAGACCCAGTACTTC. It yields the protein CASSPPVVGQETQYF.

The CDR3 nucleotides read TGTGCCAGCAGTGCGGGTGGGAAAGCTTTCTTT. This translates into CASSAGGKAFF. This chain uses TRBV12-3 or TRBV12-4 with TRBJ1-1; D unclear. V was cut by 5 bases and J by 9 bases, with 10 bases left in between. This CDR3 region has 11 residues.

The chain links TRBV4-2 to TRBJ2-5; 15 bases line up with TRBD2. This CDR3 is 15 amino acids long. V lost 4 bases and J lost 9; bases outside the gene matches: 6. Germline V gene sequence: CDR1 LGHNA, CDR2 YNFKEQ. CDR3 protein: CASSRRTSGGEAQYF. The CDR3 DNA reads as TGTGCCAGCAGCCGCCGGACTAGCGGGGGGGAGGCCCAGTACTTC.

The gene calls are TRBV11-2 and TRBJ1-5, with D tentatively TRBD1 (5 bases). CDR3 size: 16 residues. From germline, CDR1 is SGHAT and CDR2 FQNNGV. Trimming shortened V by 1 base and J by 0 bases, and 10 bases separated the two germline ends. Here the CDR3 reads CASSLVAGYSNQPQHF. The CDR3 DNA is TGTGCCAGCAGCTTAGTCGCAGGGTATAGCAATCAGCCCCAGCATTTT. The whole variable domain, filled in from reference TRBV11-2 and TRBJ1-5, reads EAGVAQSPRYKIIEKRQSVAFWCNPISGHATLYWYQQILGQGPKLLIQFQNNGVVDDSQLPKDRFSAERLKGVDSTLKIQPAKLEDSAVYLCASSLVAGYSNQPQHFGDGTRLSIL.

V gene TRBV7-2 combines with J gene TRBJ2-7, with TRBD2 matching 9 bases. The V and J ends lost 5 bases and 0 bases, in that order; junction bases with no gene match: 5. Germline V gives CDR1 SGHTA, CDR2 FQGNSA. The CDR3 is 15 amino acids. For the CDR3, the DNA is TGTGCCAGCAGCCATAGCGGGAGCCCCTCCTACGAGCAGTACTTC. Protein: CASSHSGSPSYEQYF.

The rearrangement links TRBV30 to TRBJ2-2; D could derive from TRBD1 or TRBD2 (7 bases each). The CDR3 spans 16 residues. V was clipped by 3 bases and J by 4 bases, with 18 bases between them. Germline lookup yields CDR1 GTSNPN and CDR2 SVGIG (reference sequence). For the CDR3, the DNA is TGTGCCTGGAGGGGGGGGAAGACAGGGTTCACCGGGGAGCTGTTTTTT. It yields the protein CAWRGGKTGFTGELFF.

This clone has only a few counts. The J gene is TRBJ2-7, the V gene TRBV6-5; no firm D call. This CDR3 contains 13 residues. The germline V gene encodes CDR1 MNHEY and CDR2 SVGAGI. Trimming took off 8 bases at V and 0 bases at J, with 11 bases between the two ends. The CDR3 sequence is CASGSSLSYEQYF. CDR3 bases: TGTGCCAGCGGCTCATCCCTCTCCTACGAGCAGTACTTC.

CDR3 DNA: TGTGCCAGCAGTTTTCTGACTAGCGAGGGGCGTGAGCAGTTCTTC. It translates to CASSFLTSEGREQFF. This rearrangement joins TRBV27 to TRBJ2-1; TRBD2 aligns across 8 bases. Germline CDR1 MNHEY, CDR2 SMNVEV (reference sequence). This CDR3 has 15 residues. The ends lost 3 bases at V and 9 bases at J; junction bases unmatched: 10.

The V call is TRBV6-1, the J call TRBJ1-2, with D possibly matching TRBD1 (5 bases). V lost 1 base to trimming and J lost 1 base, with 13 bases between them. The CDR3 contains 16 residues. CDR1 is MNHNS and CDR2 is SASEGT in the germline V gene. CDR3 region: CASSEGWGTGNYGYTF. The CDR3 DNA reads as TGTGCCAGCAGTGAAGGGTGGGGGACTGGTAACTATGGCTACACCTTC.